Listed below are T cell receptor beta chains from one sample, sequenced in a study of brain T cells in children with intractable seizures. Only in-frame clones appear in the TCRdb table, and some are missing; sequencing was by immunoSEQ multiplex PCR. The sample holds about 340,000 clones; 93% are singletons and the top ten take around 5%. The sequencing here drew on peripheral blood, taken about 5 months after surgery. The receptors shown here come from a boy younger than two with tuberous sclerosis and intractable seizures. The CDR3 runs from the conserved cysteine through the conserved F or W.

v_gene	CDR3aa
TRBV6-5	CASTRVYEQYF
TRBV19	CASSSAGHDYSNQPQHF
TRBV24-1	CATSPSDRASSGANVLTF
TRBV10-3	CAISEGSANTGELFF
TRBV7-2	CASSPWGSGEDTQYF
TRBV10-1	CASSDNSAQYF
TRBV3-1/TRBV3-2	CASSQEYRGQNYGYTF
TRBV2	CASELQAITEAFF
TRBV6-6	CASSLRALGSYEQYF
TRBV3-1/TRBV3-2	CASSQEGPGSYEQYF
TRBV27	CASKGGAYGYTF
TRBV6-1	CASSVGLAGVGNTGELFF
TRBV2	CASSEASNYGYTF
TRBV14	CASSQQGPGELFF
TRBV3-1/TRBV3-2	CASSQESGTSGRNEQFF
TRBV5-6	CASSLAAGPLGNEQFF
TRBV29-1	CSVESSSYEQYF
TRBV15	CATSRDGVAREEQYF
TRBV28	CASSSTGANSPLHF
TRBV14	CASSQDLDTQYF
TRBV7-9	CASSPPGLVTDTQYF
TRBV27	CASSNRQAGGTEAFF
TRBV7-3	CASFMCFLADSYEQYF
TRBV2	CASRGGTSGIYTDTQYF
TRBV30	CAWAPGQGFNEQFF
TRBV9	CASSVGGGGEAFF
TRBV7-9	CASSRFAGQKNGNSPLHF
TRBV19	CASSIEMLEDYLSGANVLTF
TRBV7-2	CASSLQQGLSEKLFF
TRBV12-3/TRBV12-4	CASSLWGGEQYF
TRBV4-2	CASSQGLGQGFYGYTF
TRBV5-5	CASSPPGVDEQYF
TRBV5-1	CASSPSGGTSYEQYF
TRBV4-2	CASSQEAGSGTEAFF
TRBV7-3	CASSLEANTEAFF
TRBV19	CASSPRLKGNLGTQYF
TRBV4-1	CASSQEYGTSFLYYEQYF
TRBV7-9	CASSYRTSGGLQETQYF
TRBV13	CASSFTGELFF
TRBV11-1	CASSFGTGLYEQFF